These T cell receptor beta chains were read from a single sample in a study of shared clonotypes between healthy human individuals. Libraries were prepared by immunoSEQ multiplex PCR; TCRdb keeps only in-frame clonotypes and omits some of them. The sample has approximately 2.4 million clones, nearly 97% seen once. Material: naive CD4+ T cells sorted from blood. These receptors all stem from a man aged 18-30 years in good health. Both conserved end residues are trimmed from each CDR3. D genes are given only for firm matches.

V gene: TRBV7-2
D gene: TRBD1
CDR3 protein: ASSTGQVNQPQH

V gene: TRBV6-5
D gene: TRBD2
CDR3 protein: ASRRGGPNSYEQY

V gene: TRBV19
D gene: .
CDR3 protein: ASSLTGAKNIQY

V gene: TRBV6-7
D gene: TRBD1
CDR3 protein: ASSFPGTGYPGELF

V gene: TRBV4-2
D gene: TRBD2
CDR3 protein: ASSQILAGGPYNEQF

V gene: TRBV10-1
D gene: .
CDR3 protein: ASTMDSAFDNSPLH

V gene: TRBV4-1
D gene: .
CDR3 protein: ASSQPLHSSNQPQH

V gene: TRBV11-3
D gene: .
CDR3 protein: ASSSWGIHEQF

V gene: TRBV6-5
D gene: .
CDR3 protein: ASSRGAAKNIQY

V gene: TRBV11-2
D gene: TRBD2
CDR3 protein: ASSISGGLTDTQY

V gene: TRBV29-1
D gene: TRBD1
CDR3 protein: SVEDGDRTGGSEQY

V gene: TRBV11-1
D gene: .
CDR3 protein: ASSLVSGTYEQY

V gene: TRBV10-1
D gene: .
CDR3 protein: ASSFTDQPQH

V gene: TRBV6-5
D gene: TRBD2
CDR3 protein: ATGRDEQY

V gene: TRBV4-1
D gene: .
CDR3 protein: ASSQVGQGGNTIY

V gene: TRBV7-9
D gene: TRBD2
CDR3 protein: ASSLGSGTSGETQY

V gene: TRBV10-1
D gene: .
CDR3 protein: ASRQRGAGQPQH

V gene: TRBV2
D gene: TRBD2
CDR3 protein: ASTGGSGGPSTGELF

V gene: TRBV4-3
D gene: .
CDR3 protein: ASSQEMETAPYEQY

V gene: TRBV6-1
D gene: .
CDR3 protein: ASSVDPIGTEAF

V gene: TRBV11-2
D gene: TRBD2
CDR3 protein: ASSGTSGSGTQY

V gene: TRBV4-1
D gene: .
CDR3 protein: ASSQVAARVHYNEQF

V gene: TRBV29-1
D gene: .
CDR3 protein: SVAFWGSSSYEQY

V gene: TRBV9
D gene: .
CDR3 protein: ASSPQGPGANVLT

V gene: TRBV19
D gene: TRBD1
CDR3 protein: ASIQGAGTGELF

V gene: TRBV6-5
D gene: .
CDR3 protein: ASSRGANTNKQF

V gene: TRBV7-9
D gene: .
CDR3 protein: ASSPDSPSANSPLH

V gene: TRBV2
D gene: .
CDR3 protein: ASSEGSVSSYT

V gene: TRBV5-4
D gene: TRBD1
CDR3 protein: ASSIGQGLSTGELF

V gene: TRBV30
D gene: TRBD1
CDR3 protein: AWSIRTGGASGYT

V gene: TRBV5-1
D gene: TRBD1
CDR3 protein: ASSLGQGVPSYNSPLH

V gene: TRBV28
D gene: .
CDR3 protein: ASSLRGLYNEQF